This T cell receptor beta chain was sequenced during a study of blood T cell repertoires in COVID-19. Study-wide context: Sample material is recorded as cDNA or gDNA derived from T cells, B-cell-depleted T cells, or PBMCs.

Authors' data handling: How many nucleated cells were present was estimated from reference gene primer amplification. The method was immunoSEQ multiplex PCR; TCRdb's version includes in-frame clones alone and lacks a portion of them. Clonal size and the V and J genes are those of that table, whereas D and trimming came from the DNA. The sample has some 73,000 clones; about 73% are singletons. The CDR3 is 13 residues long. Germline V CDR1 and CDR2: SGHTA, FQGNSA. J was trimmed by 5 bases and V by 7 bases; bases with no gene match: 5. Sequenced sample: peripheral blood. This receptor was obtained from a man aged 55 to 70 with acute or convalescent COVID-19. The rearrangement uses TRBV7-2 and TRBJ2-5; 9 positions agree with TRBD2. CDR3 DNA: TGTGCCAGCAATGAGCGGGGGGACGAGACCCAGTACTTC. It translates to CASNERGDETQYF. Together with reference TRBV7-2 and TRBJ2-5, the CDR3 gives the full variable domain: GAGVSQSPSNKVTEKGKDVELRCDPISGHTALYWYRQSLGQGLEFLIYFQGNSAPDKSGLPSDRFSAERTGGSVSTLTIQRTQQEDSAVYLCASNERGDETQYFGPGTRLLVL.